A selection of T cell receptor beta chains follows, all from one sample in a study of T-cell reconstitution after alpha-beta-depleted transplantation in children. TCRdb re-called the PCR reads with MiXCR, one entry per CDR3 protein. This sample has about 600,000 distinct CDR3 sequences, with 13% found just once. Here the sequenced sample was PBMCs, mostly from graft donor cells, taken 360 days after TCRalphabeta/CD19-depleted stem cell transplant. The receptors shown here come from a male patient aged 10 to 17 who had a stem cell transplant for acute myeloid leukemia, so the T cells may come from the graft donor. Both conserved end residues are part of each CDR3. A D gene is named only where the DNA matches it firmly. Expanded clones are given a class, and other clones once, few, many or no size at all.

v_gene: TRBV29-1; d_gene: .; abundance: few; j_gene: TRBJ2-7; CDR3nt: TGCAGCGGGGCATCTAGCGCGGAGGGGTACGAGCAGTACTTC; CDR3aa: CSGASSAEGYEQYF
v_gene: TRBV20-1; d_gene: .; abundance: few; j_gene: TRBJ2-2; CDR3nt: TGCAGTGCCCCCCGAGATAGCGGAGTTAGCACCGGGGAGCTGTTTTTT; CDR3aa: CSAPRDSGVSTGELFF
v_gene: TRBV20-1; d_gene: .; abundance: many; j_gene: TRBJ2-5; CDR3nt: TGCAGTGCTAGAGATAACAGGGGGGGAGAGACCCAGTACTTC; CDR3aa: CSARDNRGGETQYF
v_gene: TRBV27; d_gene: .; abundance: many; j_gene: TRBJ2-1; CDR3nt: TGTGCCAGCAGTTTATCCAGTTTGGGTCGGGCGGAGCAGTTCTTC; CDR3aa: CASSLSSLGRAEQFF
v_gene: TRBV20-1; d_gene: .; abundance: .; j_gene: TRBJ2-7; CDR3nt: TGCAGTGCGGAGCCGGGACGGACTGACTACGAGCAGTACTTC; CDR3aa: CSAEPGRTDYEQYF
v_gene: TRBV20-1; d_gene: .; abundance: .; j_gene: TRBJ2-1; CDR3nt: TGCAGTGCTAGAGATTTCGACGCTCGGGGGGAGCAGTTCTTC; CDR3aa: CSARDFDARGEQFF
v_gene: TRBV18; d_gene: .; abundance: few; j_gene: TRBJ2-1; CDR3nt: TGTGCCAGCTCGATAGGGGGTTTTGGTGAGCAGTTCTTC; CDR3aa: CASSIGGFGEQFF
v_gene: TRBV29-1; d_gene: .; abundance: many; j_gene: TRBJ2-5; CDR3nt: TGCAGCGTTGAACTCCCTTTTTCCCAATTC; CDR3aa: CSVELPFSQF
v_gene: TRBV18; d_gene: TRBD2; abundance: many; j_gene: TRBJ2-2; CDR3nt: TGTGCCAGCTCACCGGACGGACTAGCGGGGCGGCTGTTTGCCGGGGAGCTGTTTTTT; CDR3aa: CASSPDGLAGRLFAGELFF
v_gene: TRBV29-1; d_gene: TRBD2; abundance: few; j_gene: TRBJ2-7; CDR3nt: TGCAGCGCCGGGGGGATCCACGAGCAGTACTTC; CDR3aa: CSAGGIHEQYF
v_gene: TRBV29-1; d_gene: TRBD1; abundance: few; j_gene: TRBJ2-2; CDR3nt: TGCAGCGTTGAAAAGGGGGCGAAGAACACCGGGGAGCTGTTTTTT; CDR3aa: CSVEKGAKNTGELFF
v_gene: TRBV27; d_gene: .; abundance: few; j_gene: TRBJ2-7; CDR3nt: TGTGCCAGCAGTTTTCTGCCCACAGGGACCTCCTACGAGCAGTACTTC; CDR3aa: CASSFLPTGTSYEQYF
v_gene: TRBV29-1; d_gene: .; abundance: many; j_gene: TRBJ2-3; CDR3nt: TGCAGCGTTCTGATAGCGGATACGCAGTATTTT; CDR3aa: CSVLIADTQYF
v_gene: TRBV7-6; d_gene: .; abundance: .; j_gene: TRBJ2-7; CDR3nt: TGTGCCAGCAGCCGGCAGGCGGGACCTTCCTACGAGCAGTACTTC; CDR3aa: CASSRQAGPSYEQYF
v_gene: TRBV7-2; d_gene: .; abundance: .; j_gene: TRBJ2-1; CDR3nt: TGTGCCAGCAGCATTCGGGATCGCTCCTACAATGAGCAGTTCTTC; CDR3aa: CASSIRDRSYNEQFF
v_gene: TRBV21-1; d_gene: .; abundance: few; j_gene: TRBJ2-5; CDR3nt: TGTGCCAGCAGCAAAGGAAGATGGGACAGGGAGGAGACCCAGTACTTC; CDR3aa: CASSKGRWDREETQYF
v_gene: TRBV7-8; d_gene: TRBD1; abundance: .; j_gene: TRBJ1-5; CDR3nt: TGTGCCAGCAGCCAATATTCCGAGGGGGCCGGCAATCAGCCCCAGCATTTT; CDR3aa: CASSQYSEGAGNQPQHF
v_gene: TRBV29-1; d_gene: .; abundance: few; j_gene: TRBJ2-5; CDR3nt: TGCAGCGTTGACGGCGGAGACCAAGAGACCCAGTACTTC; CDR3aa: CSVDGGDQETQYF
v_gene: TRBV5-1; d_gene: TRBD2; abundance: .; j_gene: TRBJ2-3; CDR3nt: TGCGCCAGCAGCTCCGAAGAGGGACTAGCGGGAGTCGAAGGCACAGATACGCAGTATTTT; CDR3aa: CASSSEEGLAGVEGTDTQYF
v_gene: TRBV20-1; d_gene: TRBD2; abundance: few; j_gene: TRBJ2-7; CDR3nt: TGCAGTGCTAACCGCGGGAGGATCAACGAGCAGTACTTC; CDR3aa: CSANRGRINEQYF
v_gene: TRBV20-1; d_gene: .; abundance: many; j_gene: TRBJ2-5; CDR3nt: TGCAGTGCGAGCGGCGAGGTAGGAGAGACCCAGTACTTC; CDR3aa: CSASGEVGETQYF
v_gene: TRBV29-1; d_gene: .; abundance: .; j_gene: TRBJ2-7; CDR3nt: TGCAGCGTTGAGACAGGCCCAGACGAGCAGTACTTC; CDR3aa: CSVETGPDEQYF
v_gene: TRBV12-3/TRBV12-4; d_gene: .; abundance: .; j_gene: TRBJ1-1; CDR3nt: TGTGCCAGCAGCGGCCCTGAAGCTTTCTTT; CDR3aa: CASSGPEAFF
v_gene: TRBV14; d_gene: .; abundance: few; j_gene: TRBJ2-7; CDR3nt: TGTGCCAGCAGCCAAGACGAGGGGGAGCAGTACTTC; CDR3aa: CASSQDEGEQYF
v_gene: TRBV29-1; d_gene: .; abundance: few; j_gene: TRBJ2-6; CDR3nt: TGCAGCGTTGTACATCGCTCTGGGGCCAACGTCCTGACTTTC; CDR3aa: CSVVHRSGANVLTF
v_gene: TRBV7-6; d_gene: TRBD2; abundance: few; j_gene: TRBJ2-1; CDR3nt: TGTGCCAGCAGCTTAGTAGGAGGACTAGCGGGAGAGAGAGAGCAGTTCTTC; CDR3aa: CASSLVGGLAGEREQFF
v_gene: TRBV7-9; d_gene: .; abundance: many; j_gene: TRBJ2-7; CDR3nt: TGTGCCAGCAGCTTAACCCCGGGGGACGAGCAGTACTTC; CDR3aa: CASSLTPGDEQYF
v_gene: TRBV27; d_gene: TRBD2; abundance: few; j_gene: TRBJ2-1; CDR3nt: TGTGCCAGCAGACAACTAGCGGGAGGGCCGGGTGAGCAGTTCTTC; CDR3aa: CASRQLAGGPGEQFF
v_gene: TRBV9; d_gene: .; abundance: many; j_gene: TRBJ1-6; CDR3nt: TGTGCCAGCAGCGTAGAGGGGTCACCCCTCCACTTT; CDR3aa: CASSVEGSPLHF
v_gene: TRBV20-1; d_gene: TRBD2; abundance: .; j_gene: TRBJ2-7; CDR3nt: TGCAGTGCTGATAGTATCCTAGCGGGAGGCTCGTACGAGCAGTACTTC; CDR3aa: CSADSILAGGSYEQYF
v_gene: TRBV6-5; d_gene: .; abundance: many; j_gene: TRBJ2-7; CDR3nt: TGTGCCAGCAGTTACGTTAGCCTATCGAGCTCCTACGAGCAGTACTTC; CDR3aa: CASSYVSLSSSYEQYF
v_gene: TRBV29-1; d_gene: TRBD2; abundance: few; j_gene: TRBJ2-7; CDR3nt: TGCAGCGTTGAATTCCCGGGACTAGCGGCTGGGGGAACCTACGAGCAGTACTTC; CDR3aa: CSVEFPGLAAGGTYEQYF
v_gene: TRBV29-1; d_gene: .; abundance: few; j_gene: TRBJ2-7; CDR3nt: TGCAGCGTTGAAGATCTGGACGGCGGGACCTACGAGCAGTACTTC; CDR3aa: CSVEDLDGGTYEQYF
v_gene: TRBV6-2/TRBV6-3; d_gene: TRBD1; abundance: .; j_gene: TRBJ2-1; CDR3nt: TGTGCCAGCAGTCCGACAGGGGGAATAGTCAATGAGCAGTTCTTC; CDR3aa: CASSPTGGIVNEQFF
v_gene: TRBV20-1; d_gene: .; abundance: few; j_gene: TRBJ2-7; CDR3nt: TGCAGTGCTAGAGCAGGGGCCGCCGAGCAGTACTTC; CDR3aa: CSARAGAAEQYF
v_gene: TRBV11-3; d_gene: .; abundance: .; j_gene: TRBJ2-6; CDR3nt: TGTGCCAGCAGCTTCAGGGGGGATACTGGGGCCAACGTCCTGACTTTC; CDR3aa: CASSFRGDTGANVLTF
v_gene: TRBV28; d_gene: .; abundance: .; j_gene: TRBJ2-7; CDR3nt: TGTGCCAGCAGTGGGGCTCCGGGGTCCCCCTACGAGCAGTACTTC; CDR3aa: CASSGAPGSPYEQYF
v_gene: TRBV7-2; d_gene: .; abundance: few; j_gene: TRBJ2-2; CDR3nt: TGTGCCAGCATTCTATTGGCTGGGGCGAACACCGGGGAGCTGTTTTTT; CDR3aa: CASILLAGANTGELFF
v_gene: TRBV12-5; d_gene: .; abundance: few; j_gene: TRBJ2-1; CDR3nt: TGTGCTAGTGAGGGATTCGGGAGCTATGAGCAGTTCTTC; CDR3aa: CASEGFGSYEQFF
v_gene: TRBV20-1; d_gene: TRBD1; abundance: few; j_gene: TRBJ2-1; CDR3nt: TGCAGTGCTAGTGACAGGGGGCCCTACAATGAGCAGTTCTTC; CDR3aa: CSASDRGPYNEQFF
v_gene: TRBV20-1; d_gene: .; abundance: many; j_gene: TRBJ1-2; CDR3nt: TGCAGTGCTAGAGATATTGCACAGGAGATGAGCTACACCTTC; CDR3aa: CSARDIAQEMSYTF
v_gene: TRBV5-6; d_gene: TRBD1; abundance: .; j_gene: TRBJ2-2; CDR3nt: TGTGCCAGCAGCGTTCGGGACAGGGAGAACACCGGGGAGCTGTTTTTT; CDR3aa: CASSVRDRENTGELFF
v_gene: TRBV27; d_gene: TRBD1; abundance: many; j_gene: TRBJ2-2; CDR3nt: TGTGCCAGCAGCTCATCAGAAGTGAGACAGGGGGGCACCGGGGAGCTGTTTTTT; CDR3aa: CASSSSEVRQGGTGELFF
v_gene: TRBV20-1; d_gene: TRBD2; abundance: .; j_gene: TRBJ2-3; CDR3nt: TGCAGTGCTAGCCTAGCGGGAGGCTTCACAGATACGCAGTATTTT; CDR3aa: CSASLAGGFTDTQYF
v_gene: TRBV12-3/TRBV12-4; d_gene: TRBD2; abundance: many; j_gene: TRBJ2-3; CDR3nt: TGTGCCAGCAGCACGGGACTAGCGGGAAGAAGCACAGATACGCAGTATTTT; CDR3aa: CASSTGLAGRSTDTQYF
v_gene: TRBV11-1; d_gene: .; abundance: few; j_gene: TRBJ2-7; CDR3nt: TGTGCCAGCAAGAGGGCTGTCTCCTACGAGCAGTACTTC; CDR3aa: CASKRAVSYEQYF
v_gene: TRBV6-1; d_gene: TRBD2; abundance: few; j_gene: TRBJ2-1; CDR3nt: TGTGCCAGCAGGCGGGAGGCCGATGGTGAGCAGTTCTTC; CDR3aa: CASRREADGEQFF
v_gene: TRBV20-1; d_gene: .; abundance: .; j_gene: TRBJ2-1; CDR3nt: TGCAGTGCTAGAGATCCTCAGGGAGAAGGCTACAATGAGCAGTTCTTC; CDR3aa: CSARDPQGEGYNEQFF
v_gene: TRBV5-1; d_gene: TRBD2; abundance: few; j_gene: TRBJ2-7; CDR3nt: TGCGCCAGCAGCTCGACGTTAACTAGCGGAACCTACGAGCAGTACTTC; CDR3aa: CASSSTLTSGTYEQYF
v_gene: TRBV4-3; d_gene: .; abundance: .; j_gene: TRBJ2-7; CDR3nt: TGCGCCAGCAGCCAGCCCAGACTAGAGGAAACCTACGGGCAGTACTTC; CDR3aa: CASSQPRLEETYGQYF
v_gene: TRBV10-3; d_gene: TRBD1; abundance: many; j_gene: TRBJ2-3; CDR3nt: TGTGCCATCAAACCGGGACAGGGGGCAGAAGATACGCAGTATTTT; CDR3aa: CAIKPGQGAEDTQYF